A single T cell receptor (beta chain) is shown here with its context. One junction end does not reproduce the germline sequence, and a read error may be involved. The record originates from a study of blood T cells in healthy people across ages. This CDR3 region has 15 residues. A sample-barcoded 5' primer and a J-beta primer mix were used in a second PCR of roughly 7 to 12 cycles. Sequencing yielded, for each sample, at least 3 million paired-end reads carrying CDR3. TCRdb analysed the 5' RACE reads with MiXCR anew, one entry per CDR3 protein. The sample includes approximately 580,000 distinct CDR3 sequences, approximately 25% of them seen just once. These data were also reused for a study on T cells of mothers and their children. That source notes: Samples came from a few healthy Caucasian mothers and their six children.

The chain couples TRBV12-3 or TRBV12-4 to TRBJ2-7, with TRBD2 matching 7 bases. Sequences were obtained from blood. This receptor was identified in a boy aged 5 to 17 in good health. The CDR3 region is CASSLAGGPTYGQYF. In DNA form, the CDR3 reads TGTGCCAGCAGTTTAGCGGGAGGGCCAACCTACGGGCAGTACTTC.